A few counts support the clone carrying this T cell receptor (beta chain). The antigen is not known. The data originate from a study of cytomegalovirus exposure and HLA in healthy donors. Vbeta (60) and Jbeta (13) primers were used in the PCR. Here immunoSEQ multiplex PCR was the method, and the copy in TCRdb shows in-frame clones only, minus some. The table has 100,000 to 150,000 clones, around 73% seen once. General observations from the study: The authors considered a cluster of highly shared sequence variants likely to be a sequencing artifact. CMV serostatus stood as the only immune exposure information on hand.

The specimen sequenced was PBMCs. The TCR sequence derives from a man aged 25-45 years in good health and CMV-seropositive.

CDR3 coding DNA: TGCGCCAGCAGCCACTACCGGACAGCGAACACTGAAGCTTTCTTT. It translates to CASSHYRTANTEAFF. The chain carries TRBV4-3 and TRBJ1-1, with a weak D call TRBD1 (6 bases). The V gene lost 3 bases and the J gene lost 1 base, with 12 bases spanning the gap. This CDR3 comprises 15 residues. The germline CDR1 and CDR2 sequences are LGHNA and YSLEER.